Following are 19 T cell receptor beta chains from one sample sequenced in a study of blood T cell repertoires in COVID-19. This table comes from immunoSEQ multiplex PCR, and its TCRdb copy is limited to in-frame clones, with some not included. The sample includes some 100,000 clones, around 85% of them seen just once. Sequenced: peripheral blood. The receptors stem from a man aged 65-85 years who had recovered from COVID-19.

The count of this clone is one. The chain uses TRBV5-5 and TRBJ1-5; 8 bases are shared with TRBD1. The CDR3 loop spans 16 amino acids. J lost 11 bases, V lost 0 bases, and 13 bases had no gene match. Germline CDR1 is SGHKS and CDR2 is YYEKEE (reference sequence). CDR3 sequence (DNA): TGTGCCAGCAGCTTGGACACAGGGGGGAGAAATAGGTCCCAGCATTTT. Its protein is CASSLDTGGRNRSQHF.

CDR3 protein: CASSNGQGGVYGYTF. Here the CDR3 DNA reads TGCGCCAGCAGCAACGGACAGGGGGGAGTCTATGGCTACACCTTC. This chain connects TRBV5-1 to TRBJ1-2; TRBD1 matches at 10 bases. The CDR3 is 15 amino acids. From germline, CDR1 is SGHRS and CDR2 YFSETQ. V shed 4 bases and J 4 bases; nucleotides not matched to a gene: 7.

This chain joins TRBV9 and TRBJ2-7, with 14 bases lining up with TRBD2. Germline V lookup: CDR1 SGDLS, CDR2 YYNGEE. This CDR3 has 15 residues. The V gene end was trimmed by 0 bases and the J gene end by 6 bases; junction bases not matched to a gene: 2. This CDR3 is CASSVGGLAGAEQYF. The CDR3 region has the DNA TGTGCCAGCAGCGTAGGGGGACTAGCGGGAGCCGAGCAGTACTTC.

This chain connects TRBV28 to TRBJ1-2; 7 nucleotides match TRBD1. Germline CDR1 and CDR2: MDHEN and SYDVKM. V dropped 1 base and J dropped 0; count of bases not matched to a gene: 8. The CDR3 spans 17 residues. The CDR3 sequence: CASSLSEGARTNYGYTF. In DNA form, the CDR3 reads TGTGCCAGCAGTTTATCCGAGGGGGCCCGAACTAACTATGGCTACACCTTC.

The chain carries TRBV5-1 and TRBJ2-7; 9 nucleotides line up with TRBD1. The CDR3 is 19 amino acids. V was pared by 2 bases and J by 0 bases, with 15 bases of the junction left unmatched. Germline V gives CDR1 SGHRS, CDR2 YFSETQ. DNA for the CDR3: TGCGCCAGCAGCTTAAAGGGGCCTTCGACAGGGGGTCCCTCCTACGAGCAGTACTTC. Translating gives CASSLKGPSTGGPSYEQYF.

The chain combines TRBV5-1 with TRBJ1-5; D may be TRBD1 (5 bases). Germline CDR1 is SGHRS and CDR2 is YFSETQ. The CDR3 length is 15 residues. Trimming removed 4 bases from V and 6 bases from J, with 17 bases in between. Here the CDR3 reads CASSPGPREGQPQHF. The CDR3 DNA reads TGCGCCAGCAGCCCCGGGCCCAGGGAGGGTCAGCCCCAGCATTTT.

This clone was detected a few times. The chain is built from TRBV5-4 and TRBJ2-7, with D tentatively TRBD2 (5 bases). CDR1 is SGHNT and CDR2 is YYREEE in the germline V gene (reference sequence). The CDR3 is made up of 14 amino acids. Trimming shortened V by 4 bases and J by 1 base, and 12 bases separated the two germline ends. CDR3 loop: CASSLARRSYEQYF. In DNA form, the CDR3 reads TGTGCCAGCAGCCTGGCCCGGAGGTCCTACGAGCAGTACTTC.

The table lists this clone with a few counts. The V and J genes are TRBV20-1 and TRBJ2-1; tentatively, D is TRBD1 (5 bases). CDR3 length equals 11 residues. V gave up 6 bases and J gave up 10 bases, with 13 bases separating them. Germline assignment: CDR1 DFQATT and CDR2 SNEGSKA (reference sequence). In DNA form, the CDR3 reads TGCAGTGCCCTCGAGCCAGGGGAGCAGTTCTTC. Translated: CSALEPGEQFF.

The chain carries TRBV21-1 and TRBJ1-2. TRBV21-1 is annotated as a pseudogene. The CDR3 has 17 residues. CDR3 amino acids: CASSKNDVSGGGYGYTF. DNA of the CDR3: TGTGCCAGCAGCAAGAATGACGTTTCCGGCGGTGGCTATGGCTACACCTTC.

The chain carries TRBV7-9 and TRBJ2-7; 8 bases are shared with TRBD1. This CDR3 is 15 amino acids long. Germline V gene lookup returns CDR1 SEHNR and CDR2 FQNEAQ (reference sequence). V gave up 3 bases and J gave up 1 base; unmatched junction bases: 5. CDR3 nucleotide sequence: TGTGCCAGCAGCTTCAGACAGGGGAGGTCCTACGAGCAGTACTTC. Translation gives CASSFRQGRSYEQYF.

J is TRBJ2-7 and V is TRBV28; D is uncertain. This CDR3 contains 15 residues. CDR1 and CDR2 from the germline V gene are MDHEN and SYDVKM. The V end was cut by 6 bases, the J end by 0 bases, with 15 bases between. The DNA of the CDR3 is TGTGCCAGCAGCCCCCTCAGTCTCCGCTCCTACGAGCAGTACTTC. This encodes CASSPLSLRSYEQYF.

This chain connects TRBV7-3 to TRBJ1-6, with 9 bases identical to TRBD1. The CDR3 is 18 amino acids. The V gene's germline CDR1 is SGHTA and CDR2 FQGTGA. J was trimmed by 10 bases and V by 4 bases; bases with no gene match: 17. CDR3 region: CASSSSAPGQGFYSPLHF. The CDR3 coding sequence is TGTGCCAGCAGCTCATCGGCCCCTGGACAGGGGTTTTACTCACCCCTCCACTTT.

The genes are TRBV6-2 or TRBV6-3 and TRBJ2-3, with TRBD2 identical over 12 bases. This CDR3 contains 16 residues. The V and J ends lost 5 bases and 2 bases, in that order; junction bases with no gene match: 5. CDR1 is MNHEY, CDR2 SVGEGT, per germline. CDR3 DNA sequence: TGTGCCAGCAGTACCACTAGCGGGAGGAACACAGATACGCAGTATTTT. Protein sequence: CASSTTSGRNTDTQYF.

The rearrangement uses TRBV30 and TRBJ2-5, with a weak D call TRBD1 (6 bases). From germline, CDR1 is GTSNPN and CDR2 SVGIG (reference sequence). Trimming removed 0 bases at V and 5 bases at J, with 7 bases between. The CDR3 has 12 amino acids. The CDR3 protein is CAWSVQGETQYF. The CDR3 nucleotides read TGTGCCTGGAGTGTACAGGGCGAGACCCAGTACTTC. Supplemented by reference TRBV30 and TRBJ2-5, the full variable domain reads SQTIHQWPATLVQPVGSPLSLECTVEGTSNPNLYWYRQAAGRGLQLLFYSVGIGQISSEVPQNLSASRPQDRQFILSSKKLLLSDSGFYLCAWSVQGETQYFGPGTRLLVL.

CDR3 protein: CASSPLSGGNTEAFF. In nucleotides, the CDR3 is TGTGCCAGCAGCCCGCTGTCGGGTGGGAACACTGAAGCTTTCTTT. This sequence joins TRBV3-1 (or the pseudogene TRBV3-2) and TRBJ1-1; D unclear. V was cut by 4 bases and J by 1 base, with 13 bases left in between. This CDR3 contains 15 residues. Germline V lookup: CDR1 LGHDT, CDR2 YNNKEL (reference sequence).

This chain connects TRBV2 to TRBJ2-7; 14 bases are a match to TRBD2. V was pared by 6 bases and J by 3 bases, with 7 bases of the junction left unmatched. This CDR3 comprises 16 residues. Germline CDR1 and CDR2: SNHLY and FYNNEI. This chain's CDR3 is CASRTPGTSGSYEQYF. CDR3 nucleotides: TGTGCCAGCAGGACCCCGGGGACTAGCGGGAGCTACGAGCAGTACTTC. Variable domain in full (rest from reference TRBV2 and TRBJ2-7): EPEVTQTPSHQVTQMGQEVILRCVPISNHLYFYWYRQILGQKVEFLVSFYNNEISEKSEIFDDQFSVERPDGSNFTLKIRSTKLEDSAMYFCASRTPGTSGSYEQYFGPGTRLTVT.

The chain couples TRBV4-2 to TRBJ1-1; the D is unclear. V dropped 0 bases and J dropped 2 bases, with 13 bases sitting between them. CDR3 length: 16 amino acids. The germline V gene encodes CDR1 LGHNA and CDR2 YNFKEQ. The CDR3 loop reads CASSQDWAGYNTEAFF. The CDR3 DNA sequence: TGTGCCAGCAGCCAAGATTGGGCGGGCTACAACACTGAAGCTTTCTTT.

The rearrangement uses TRBV6-1 and TRBJ1-2, with 10 bases fitting TRBD1. The trim removed 1 base at V and 4 bases at J, leaving 6 bases unmatched. The CDR3 spans 16 residues. Germline lookup yields CDR1 MNHNS and CDR2 SASEGT. CDR3 nucleotide sequence: TGTGCCAGCAGTGAAGTACTGGACAGGGGGATCTATGGCTACACCTTC. Translating it yields CASSEVLDRGIYGYTF.

This clone is a singleton in its sample. The rearrangement joins TRBV19 to TRBJ2-2, with D possibly matching TRBD1 (7 bases). Trimming left V 10 bases short and J 1 base short, with 16 bases between. CDR1 is LNHDA and CDR2 is SQIVND in the germline V gene (reference sequence). This CDR3 region has 15 residues. This chain's CDR3 is CATRGRGVNTGELFF. The CDR3 nucleotides are TGTGCCACCCGCGGCAGGGGGGTGAACACCGGGGAGCTGTTTTTT.